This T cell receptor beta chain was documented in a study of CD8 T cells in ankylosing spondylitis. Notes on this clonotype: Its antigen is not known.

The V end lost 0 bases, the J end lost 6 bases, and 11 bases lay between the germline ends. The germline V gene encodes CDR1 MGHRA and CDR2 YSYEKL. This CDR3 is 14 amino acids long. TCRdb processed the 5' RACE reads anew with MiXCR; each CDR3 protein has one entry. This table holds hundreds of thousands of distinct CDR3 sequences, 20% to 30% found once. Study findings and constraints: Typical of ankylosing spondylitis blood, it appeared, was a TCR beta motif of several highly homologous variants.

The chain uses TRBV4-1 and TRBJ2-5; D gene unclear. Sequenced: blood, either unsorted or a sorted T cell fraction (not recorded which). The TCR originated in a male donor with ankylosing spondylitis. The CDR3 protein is CASSQDPPPKTQYF. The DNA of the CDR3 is TGCGCCAGCAGCCAAGATCCCCCCCCGAAGACCCAGTACTTC.